This T cell receptor beta chain was captured by sequencing in a study of beta chain features in type 1 diabetes. Study context: Examined across all samples were roughly 100 million sorted cells.

Study-level findings and limits: High-TCR-expressing cells could be over-represented by cDNA sequencing. Insertions were fewer and deletions more numerous at VDJ junctions in type 1 diabetes patients.

V dropped 5 bases and J dropped 3 bases, with 19 bases sitting between them. This CDR3 contains 16 residues. Germline V gives CDR1 SEHNR, CDR2 FQNEAQ (reference sequence). Purity exceeded 98% in all sorted populations. The authors reverse transcribed all of the isolated RNA, so sequencing captured expressed TCRB transcripts. TCRdb keeps only in-frame clones here, not all; method: immunoSEQ multiplex PCR. This sample has about 230,000 clones, with roughly 9.6% found just once. As concerns this clone: Its antigen is unidentified.

The chain joins TRBV7-9 to TRBJ1-2; D is unclear. The sequenced sample consisted of naive CD4+ T cells from blood. The TCR comes from a woman in her late teens or twenties in good health. The CDR3 sequence is CASSAGSGITDYGYTF. The CDR3 region has the DNA TGTGCCAGCAGCGCGGGTTCCGGAATAACCGACTATGGCTACACCTTC.